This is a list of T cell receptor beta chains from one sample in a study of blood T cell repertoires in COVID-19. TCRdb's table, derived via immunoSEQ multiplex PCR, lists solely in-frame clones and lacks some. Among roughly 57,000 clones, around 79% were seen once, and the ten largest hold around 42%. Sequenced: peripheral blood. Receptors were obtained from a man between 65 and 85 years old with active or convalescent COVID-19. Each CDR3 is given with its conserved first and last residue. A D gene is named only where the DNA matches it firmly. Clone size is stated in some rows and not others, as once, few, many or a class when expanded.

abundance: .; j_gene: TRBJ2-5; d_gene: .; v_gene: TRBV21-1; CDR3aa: CASSKGPMAGGVQETQYF; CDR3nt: TGTGCCAGCAGCAAAGGACCAATGGCGGGGGGGGTTCAAGAGACCCAGTACTTC
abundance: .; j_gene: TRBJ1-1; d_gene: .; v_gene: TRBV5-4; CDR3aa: CASSDGVGGTEAFF; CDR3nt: TGTGCCAGCAGCGACGGTGTAGGGGGCACTGAAGCTTTCTTT
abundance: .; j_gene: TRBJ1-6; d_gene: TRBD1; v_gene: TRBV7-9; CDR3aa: CASSPWTGRDSPLHF; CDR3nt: TGTGCCAGCAGCCCTTGGACAGGGAGGGATTCACCCCTCCACTTT
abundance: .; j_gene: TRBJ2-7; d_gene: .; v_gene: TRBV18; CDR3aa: CASSLSGFDYEQYF; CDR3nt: TGTGCCAGCTCACTTTCAGGTTTCGATTACGAGCAGTACTTC
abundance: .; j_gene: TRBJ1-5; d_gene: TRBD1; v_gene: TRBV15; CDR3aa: CATSNYPGQTSNQPQHF; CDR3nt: TGTGCCACCAGTAACTACCCGGGACAGACTAGCAATCAGCCCCAGCATTTT
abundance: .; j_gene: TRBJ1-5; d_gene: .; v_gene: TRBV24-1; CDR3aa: CATSSGTLTGMRQPQHF; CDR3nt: TGTGCCACCAGCTCCGGGACATTAACGGGTATGAGGCAGCCCCAGCATTTT
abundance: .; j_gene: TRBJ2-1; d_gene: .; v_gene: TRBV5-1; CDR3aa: CASSSKTSGNEQFF; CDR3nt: TGCGCCAGCAGCTCTAAGACCTCAGGGAATGAGCAGTTCTTC
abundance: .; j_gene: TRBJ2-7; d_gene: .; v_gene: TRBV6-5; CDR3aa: CASTSGLPSYEQYF; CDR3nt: TGTGCCAGCACCTCGGGACTGCCGTCCTACGAGCAGTACTTC
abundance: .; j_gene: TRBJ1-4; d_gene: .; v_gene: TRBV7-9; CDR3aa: CASSLLGQDNEKLFF; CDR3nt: TGTGCCAGCAGCTTATTGGGACAAGATAATGAAAAACTGTTTTTT
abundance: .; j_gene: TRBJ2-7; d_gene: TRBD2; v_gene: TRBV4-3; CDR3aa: CASSQYLAGGRYEQYF; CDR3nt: TGCGCCAGCAGCCAATATCTAGCGGGAGGCCGATACGAGCAGTACTTC
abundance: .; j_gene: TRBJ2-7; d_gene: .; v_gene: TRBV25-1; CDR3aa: CASSDRIYEQYF; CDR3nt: TGTGCCAGCAGTGACAGGATCTACGAGCAGTACTTC
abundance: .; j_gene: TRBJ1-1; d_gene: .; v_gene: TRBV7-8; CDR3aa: CASSLATGRGTEAFF; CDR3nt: TGTGCCAGCAGCTTAGCAACAGGGAGGGGCACTGAAGCTTTCTTT
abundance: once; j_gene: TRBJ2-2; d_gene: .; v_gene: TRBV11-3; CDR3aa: CASSGRVLQMAGNTGELFF; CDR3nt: TGTGCCAGCAGCGGACGGGTGCTTCAGATGGCGGGTAACACCGGGGAGCTGTTTTTT
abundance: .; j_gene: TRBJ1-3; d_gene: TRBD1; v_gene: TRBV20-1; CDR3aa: CSASKGQGLGNTIYF; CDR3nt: TGCAGTGCTAGTAAGGGACAGGGGCTCGGAAACACCATATATTTT
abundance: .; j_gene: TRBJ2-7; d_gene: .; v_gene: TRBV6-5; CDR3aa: CASSPTPLGPYEQYF; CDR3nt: TGTGCCAGCAGCCCGACCCCGCTAGGTCCCTACGAGCAGTACTTC
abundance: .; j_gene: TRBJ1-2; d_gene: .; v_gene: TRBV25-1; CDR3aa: CASSGGHNYGYTF; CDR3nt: TGTGCCAGCAGTGGGGGACACAACTATGGCTACACCTTC
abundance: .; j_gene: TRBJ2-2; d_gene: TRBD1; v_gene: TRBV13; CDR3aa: CASSLTDRGLTGELFF; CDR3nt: TGTGCCAGCAGCCTCACCGACAGGGGGCTCACCGGGGAGCTGTTTTTT
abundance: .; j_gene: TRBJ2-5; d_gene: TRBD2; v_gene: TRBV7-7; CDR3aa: CASSLGGAGEETQYF; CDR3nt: TGTGCTAGCAGCTTGGGAGGTGCGGGAGAAGAGACCCAGTACTTC
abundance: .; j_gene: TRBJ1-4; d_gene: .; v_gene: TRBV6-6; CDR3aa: CASSPESIEKLFF; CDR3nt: TGTGCCAGCAGCCCCGAGTCGATTGAAAAACTGTTTTTT
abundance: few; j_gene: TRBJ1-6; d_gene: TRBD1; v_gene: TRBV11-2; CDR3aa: CASSLNGQGARSYNSPLHF; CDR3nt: TGTGCCAGCAGCCTAAACGGACAGGGGGCGCGGTCCTATAATTCACCCCTCCACTTT
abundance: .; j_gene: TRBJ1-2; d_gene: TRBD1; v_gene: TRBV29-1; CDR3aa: CSARDRDNYGYTF; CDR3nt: TGCAGCGCCCGGGACAGGGATAACTATGGCTACACCTTC
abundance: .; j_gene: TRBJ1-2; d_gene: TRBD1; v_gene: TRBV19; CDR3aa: CASSIDRGGGRTNYGYTF; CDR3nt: TGTGCCAGTAGTATAGATCGAGGGGGCGGCCGGACCAACTATGGCTACACCTTC
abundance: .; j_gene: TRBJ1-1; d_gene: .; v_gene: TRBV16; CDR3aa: CASSHPGKNTEAFF; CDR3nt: TGTGCCAGCAGCCACCCGGGGAAGAACACTGAAGCTTTCTTT
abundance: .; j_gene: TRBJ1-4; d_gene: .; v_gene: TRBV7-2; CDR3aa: CASSLETVLSGKLFF; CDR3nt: TGTGCCAGCAGCTTAGAAACTGTCCTCTCGGGAAAACTGTTTTTT
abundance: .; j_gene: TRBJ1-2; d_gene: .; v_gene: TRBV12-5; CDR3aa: CASGPGRAGQNYGYTF; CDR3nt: TGTGCTAGTGGTCCGGGCCGGGCAGGGCAGAACTATGGCTACACCTTC
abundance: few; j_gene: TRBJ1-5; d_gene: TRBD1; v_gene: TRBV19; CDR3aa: CASSFWTGGGNQPQHF; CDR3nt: TGTGCCAGTAGTTTCTGGACAGGGGGGGGCAATCAGCCCCAGCATTTT
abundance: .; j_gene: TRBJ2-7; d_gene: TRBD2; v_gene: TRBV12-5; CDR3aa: CASGPALAGAYEQYF; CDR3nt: TGTGCTAGTGGTCCCGCCCTAGCGGGGGCCTACGAGCAGTACTTC
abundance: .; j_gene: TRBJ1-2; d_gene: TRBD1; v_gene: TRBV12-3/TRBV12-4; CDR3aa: CASSSQGKSGYTF; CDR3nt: TGTGCCAGCAGTTCACAGGGGAAGTCTGGCTACACCTTC